The clone carrying this T cell receptor (beta chain) was seen only a few times. The antigen is undetermined. The data originate from a study of regulatory T cells in long-lasting Graves disease. Time point meaning: newly diagnosed GD, antithyroid drugs for less than 3 months. The TCR library used RNA extracted from PBMCs. Construction of the TCR beta libraries employed iRepertoire HTBI primers in conjunction with Arm-PCR of CDR3 regions. MiXCR, run by TCRdb on the multiplex PCR reads, gives a single entry per CDR3 protein. Here the sample spans about 620,000 distinct CDR3 sequences, approximately 15% being singletons. Regarding the study as a whole: Persistent disease favored TRBV28, TRBJ1-2 and TRBJ2-5. Public clonotype sharing was higher in persistent than newly diagnosed patients.

The CDR3 is 16 residues long. Trimming took 4 bases from V and 3 from J; bases not matched to a gene: 12. The germline V gene encodes CDR1 SGDLS and CDR2 YYNGEE. Separately, the same data were catalogued under a study of T cells in Graves' hyperthyroidism and ophthalmopathy. That work states: The TCR CDR3 was amplified in a first-round RT-PCR using the HTBI primer set.

The input for sequencing was peripheral blood mononuclear cells (PBMCs), taken at new diagnosis, from a patient treated with antithyroid drugs. The chain recombines TRBV9 with TRBJ1-2; 7 positions match TRBD1. The receptor was isolated from a woman aged 30 to 39 with Graves disease. The CDR3 spells CASSSRTGAEYYGYTF. The CDR3 nucleotides are TGTGCCAGCAGCTCGAGGACAGGAGCCGAGTACTATGGCTACACCTTC. The whole variable domain, remainder taken from reference TRBV9 and TRBJ1-2, is DSGVTQTPKHLITATGQRVTLRCSPRSGDLSVYWYQQSLDQGLQFLIQYYNGEERAKGNILERFSAQQFPDLHSELNLSSLELGDSALYFCASSSRTGAEYYGYTFGSGTRLTVV.